This entry lists 13 T cell receptor beta chains sequenced from one sample in a study of blood T cell repertoires in COVID-19. The protocol was immunoSEQ multiplex PCR, while the TCRdb copy is restricted to in-frame clones and leaves out a portion. The sample records hundreds of thousands of clones, more than 85% being singletons. Sequencing input: peripheral blood. All receptors come from a man aged 55 to 69 with COVID-19, enrolled during active disease.

The chain carries TRBV19 and TRBJ2-7; 10 bases align to TRBD2. Germline trimming cut 4 bases from V and 4 bases from J; bases unmatched to any gene: 7. CDR3 length: 15 amino acids. CDR1 LNHDA and CDR2 SQIVND come from the germline V gene (reference sequence). The chain's CDR3 is CASSTLAGGTYEQYF. The CDR3 nucleotides read TGTGCCAGTAGTACGTTAGCGGGGGGCACGTACGAGCAGTACTTC.

This clone was counted a few times. The chain is built from TRBV19 and TRBJ2-1, with 9 bases lining up with TRBD2. CDR3 size: 17 residues. Germline-derived CDR1 and CDR2 are LNHDA and SQIVND (reference sequence). Unmatched junction bases numbered 17, after V lost 6 bases and J lost 8 bases. The CDR3 sequence: CASSSDYGVAGAHEQFF. Written as DNA, the CDR3 is TGTGCCAGTAGCTCAGATTACGGGGTAGCGGGAGCGCATGAGCAGTTCTTC.

This chain connects TRBV2 to TRBJ2-1; 13 nucleotides line up with TRBD2. This CDR3 region has 15 residues. Trimming removed 5 bases from V and 7 bases from J; junction bases left unmatched: 5. In germline, CDR1 is SNHLY, CDR2 FYNNEI. For the CDR3, the DNA is TGTGCCAGCAGTATAACTAGCGGGGGGGGAAATGAGCAGTTCTTC. Residues: CASSITSGGGNEQFF.

J is TRBJ2-3 and V is TRBV4-2; 7 bases map to TRBD2. This CDR3 is built from 16 residues. Losses at the gene ends were 3 bases for V and 2 bases for J; bases not matched to a gene: 8. The germline V gene encodes CDR1 LGHNA and CDR2 YNFKEQ. CDR3 nucleotides: TGTGCCAGCAGCCACGCTGCTAGCGGAAACACAGATACGCAGTATTTT. This codes for CASSHAASGNTDTQYF.

The chain has TRBV9 and TRBJ2-3; 12 positions agree with TRBD2. Germline V lookup: CDR1 SGDLS, CDR2 YYNGEE. V shed 6 bases and J 5 bases; nucleotides not matched to a gene: 7. The CDR3 covers 15 residues. CDR3 region: CASNRLAGVEDTQYF. DNA for the CDR3: TGTGCCAGCAACCGACTAGCGGGAGTAGAAGATACGCAGTATTTT.

The chain employs TRBV19 and TRBJ1-4; D remains unclear. The ends were cut back, 8 bases at V and 3 bases at J, with 10 bases in the middle. The CDR3 has 13 amino acids. From germline, CDR1 is LNHDA and CDR2 SQIVND (reference sequence). Here the CDR3 reads CASRGPSNEKLFF. In DNA, the CDR3 is TGTGCCAGTCGCGGGCCGTCTAATGAAAAACTGTTTTTT. Based on the CDR3 plus reference TRBV19 and TRBJ1-4, the full variable domain is DGGITQSPKYLFRKEGQNVTLSCEQNLNHDAMYWYRQDPGQGLRLIYYSQIVNDFQKGDIAEGYSVSREKKESFPLTVTSAQKNPTAFYLCASRGPSNEKLFFGSGTQLSVL.

The rearrangement joins TRBV19 to TRBJ2-1; 8 bases match TRBD1. Germline-derived CDR1 and CDR2 are LNHDA and SQIVND (reference sequence). V shed 3 bases, J shed 6 bases, and the junction held 7 bases outside the gene matches. The CDR3 runs 15 residues. This chain's CDR3 is CASSIADRAPNEQFF. CDR3 DNA: TGTGCCAGTAGTATCGCGGACAGGGCCCCCAATGAGCAGTTCTTC.

The gene calls are TRBV5-1 and TRBJ2-7, with TRBD1 as a possible D gene (6 bases). The germline V gene has CDR1 SGHRS and CDR2 YFSETQ. Trimming removed 0 bases from V and 4 bases from J, with 11 bases in between. This CDR3 contains 14 residues. In DNA form, the CDR3 reads TGCGCCAGCAGCTTGGAGGTCAGGGGTTACGAGCAGTACTTC. Its protein product is CASSLEVRGYEQYF.

The chain has TRBV19 and TRBJ1-2, with 7 bases aligning to TRBD1. Germline CDR1 LNHDA, CDR2 SQIVND (reference sequence). CDR3 length: 16 amino acids. Trimming took 6 bases from V and 5 from J; bases not matched to a gene: 15. In DNA, the CDR3 is TGTGCCAGTAGCCCCAATACCAGGGGGGCGGGTTATGGCTACACCTTC. Translating it yields CASSPNTRGAGYGYTF.

This chain links TRBV13 with TRBJ2-7; TRBD2 aligns across 8 bases. The J segment lost 6 bases and the V segment lost 0 bases, leaving 13 bases of the junction unmatched. The CDR3 runs 17 residues. The germline gives CDR1 PRHDT, CDR2 FYEKMQ (reference sequence). CDR3 residues: CASSLGGVFAGGAEQYF. CDR3 in DNA: TGTGCCAGCAGCTTAGGCGGCGTTTTTGCGGGAGGCGCCGAGCAGTACTTC.

V is TRBV5-4 and J is TRBJ2-7, with D perhaps TRBD2 (7 bases). This CDR3 has 14 residues. Trimming took off 4 bases at V and 2 bases at J, with 13 bases between the two ends. Germline V gene sequence: CDR1 SGHNT, CDR2 YYREEE (reference sequence). Here the CDR3 reads CASSGGGTTYEQYF. CDR3 nucleotide sequence: TGTGCCAGCAGCGGCGGGGGCACAACCTACGAGCAGTACTTC.

The gene calls are TRBV5-1 and TRBJ2-1; the match to TRBD2 covers 14 bases. CDR1 is SGHRS and CDR2 is YFSETQ in the germline V gene. The CDR3 extends over 15 amino acids. The trim removed 6 bases at V and 7 bases at J, leaving 6 bases unmatched. The CDR3, as DNA: TGCGCCAGCACCCCAGGGACTAGCGGGGGAAATGAGCAGTTCTTC. Protein product: CASTPGTSGGNEQFF.

The rearrangement uses TRBV2 and TRBJ2-4; D might be TRBD1 (5 bases). CDR1 and CDR2 from the germline V gene are SNHLY and FYNNEI. Trimming removed 7 bases from V and 3 bases from J, with 13 bases in between. The CDR3 spans 14 residues. DNA of the CDR3: TGTGCCAGCACCGTCGGGCAGGGCAAAAACATTCAGTACTTC. Translating it yields CASTVGQGKNIQYF.